This paragraph reports one T cell receptor (beta chain). Participant ages covered 18 to 89 years across approximately 25 US areas. Self-reported history from a screening survey and questionnaire set each donor's cohort. These data originate in a study of blood T cell repertoires in COVID-19. Study details: COVID-19 samples collected from the United States, Italy and Spain covered acute and convalescent phases.

Germline V gene lookup returns CDR1 MNHEY and CDR2 SVGAGI. Germline trimming cut 6 bases from V and 3 bases from J; bases unmatched to any gene: 3. This CDR3 is built from 14 residues. In the source study's methods: Reference gene primer amplification yielded estimated nucleated cell counts. The data were produced by immunoSEQ multiplex PCR, yet TCRdb's version contains in-frame clones alone and is incomplete. V and J calls and clone size follow that table, whereas D and trimming were derived from the DNA. The data contain nearly 400,000 clones, just under 90% of them singletons. This rearrangement joins TRBV6-5 to TRBJ1-4; 8 bases agree with TRBD1. This clonotype was obtained from a woman aged 30 to 39 who had recovered from COVID-19. Sample: PBMCs or T cells enriched from blood (not recorded which). CDR3 loop: CASSPGQANEKLFF. In DNA form, the CDR3 reads TGTGCCAGCAGCCCGGGACAGGCTAATGAAAAACTGTTTTTT.